These T cell receptor beta chains were read from a single sample in a study of radiation and T cells in renal cell carcinoma. Clones were read by immunoSEQ multiplex PCR, and TCRdb kept only the in-frame ones, dropping some. Of more than 150,000 clones listed, roughly 87% are singletons. The sequenced sample was blood, obtained from a patient whose treatment included radiotherapy and nephrectomy. Receptors were obtained from a woman between 50 and 59 years old with renal cell carcinoma. CDR3s include the opening cysteine and the closing phenylalanine or tryptophan. The D gene is left open where the match is weak. Part of the rows lack a size; the others show once, few, many or a class for expanded clones.

V gene: TRBV7-6; D gene: NA; J gene: TRBJ2-1; clone size: NA; CDR3 protein: CASSRPRGSSYNEQFF; CDR3 DNA: TGTGCCAGCAGCAGACCAAGGGGGAGCTCCTACAATGAGCAGTTCTTC
V gene: TRBV19; D gene: NA; J gene: TRBJ1-4; clone size: NA; CDR3 protein: CASSDKLVWIF; CDR3 DNA: TGTGCCAGTTCCGACAAACTAGTCTGGATTTTT
V gene: TRBV6-4; D gene: NA; J gene: TRBJ1-6; clone size: NA; CDR3 protein: CASRANVGADNSPLHF; CDR3 DNA: TGTGCCAGCAGGGCCAATGTGGGGGCAGATAATTCACCCCTCCACTTT
V gene: TRBV7-2; D gene: NA; J gene: TRBJ2-1; clone size: once; CDR3 protein: CASSLGGSMDEQFF; CDR3 DNA: TGTGCCAGCAGCTTAGGCGGGTCCATGGATGAGCAGTTCTTC
V gene: TRBV19; D gene: TRBD2; J gene: TRBJ2-1; clone size: NA; CDR3 protein: CASSIERGAYNEQFF; CDR3 DNA: TGTGCCAGTAGTATAGAGCGGGGGGCCTACAATGAGCAGTTCTTC
V gene: TRBV29-1; D gene: NA; J gene: TRBJ2-2; clone size: NA; CDR3 protein: CSVHGSTGTGELFF; CDR3 DNA: TGCAGCGTCCACGGTTCCACGGGGACCGGGGAGCTGTTTTTT
V gene: TRBV5-1; D gene: NA; J gene: TRBJ2-5; clone size: NA; CDR3 protein: CASSQGLATETQYF; CDR3 DNA: TGCGCCAGCAGCCAGGGACTTGCTACAGAGACCCAGTACTTC
V gene: TRBV6-1; D gene: NA; J gene: TRBJ1-1; clone size: NA; CDR3 protein: CASSEYYREGEAFF; CDR3 DNA: TGTGCCAGCAGTGAATATTACAGGGAGGGTGAAGCTTTCTTT
V gene: TRBV11-2; D gene: NA; J gene: TRBJ2-7; clone size: NA; CDR3 protein: CASSLLETYEQYF; CDR3 DNA: TGTGCCAGCAGCTTACTAGAAACCTACGAGCAGTACTTC
V gene: TRBV9; D gene: NA; J gene: TRBJ2-3; clone size: NA; CDR3 protein: CASSVQTDRYSTDTQYF; CDR3 DNA: TGTGCCAGCAGCGTCCAAACCGACAGGTATAGCACAGATACGCAGTATTTT
V gene: TRBV4-1; D gene: NA; J gene: TRBJ1-5; clone size: once; CDR3 protein: CASSHRVGTRNQPQHF; CDR3 DNA: TGCGCCAGCAGTCACAGGGTAGGTACGCGCAATCAGCCCCAGCATTTT
V gene: TRBV7-9; D gene: NA; J gene: TRBJ2-6; clone size: once; CDR3 protein: CASSWVGEPGANVLTF; CDR3 DNA: TGTGCCAGCAGCTGGGTAGGTGAGCCTGGGGCCAACGTCCTGACTTTC
V gene: TRBV6-5; D gene: NA; J gene: TRBJ1-6; clone size: few; CDR3 protein: CASSDTAPNRSPLHF; CDR3 DNA: TGTGCCAGCAGCGATACAGCACCGAACCGTTCACCCCTCCACTTT
V gene: TRBV18; D gene: NA; J gene: TRBJ2-2; clone size: NA; CDR3 protein: CASSPPPGSTGELFF; CDR3 DNA: TGTGCCAGCTCACCACCTCCAGGTAGCACCGGGGAGCTGTTTTTT
V gene: TRBV4-2; D gene: NA; J gene: TRBJ2-2; clone size: NA; CDR3 protein: CASSPASLANTGELFF; CDR3 DNA: TGTGCCAGCAGCCCAGCCTCTCTCGCGAACACCGGGGAGCTGTTTTTT
V gene: TRBV14; D gene: TRBD1; J gene: TRBJ2-1; clone size: NA; CDR3 protein: CASSHPGGTGNTEQFF; CDR3 DNA: TGTGCCAGCAGCCACCCCGGAGGGACAGGGAACACCGAGCAGTTCTTC
V gene: TRBV19; D gene: NA; J gene: TRBJ1-1; clone size: few; CDR3 protein: CASSTQPGTEAFF; CDR3 DNA: TGTGCCAGTAGTACGCAGCCGGGGACTGAAGCTTTCTTT
V gene: TRBV5-1; D gene: NA; J gene: TRBJ2-5; clone size: NA; CDR3 protein: CASSSGRPEAQYF; CDR3 DNA: TGCGCCAGCAGCTCGGGACGGCCCGAGGCCCAGTACTTC
V gene: TRBV7-2; D gene: TRBD1; J gene: TRBJ1-2; clone size: once; CDR3 protein: CASSRQGAGFKANYGYTF; CDR3 DNA: TGTGCCAGCAGCAGACAGGGGGCGGGTTTTAAAGCTAACTATGGCTACACCTTC
V gene: TRBV18; D gene: NA; J gene: TRBJ1-1; clone size: NA; CDR3 protein: CASSPSSGNTEAFF; CDR3 DNA: TGTGCCAGCTCACCAAGTTCTGGGAACACTGAAGCTTTCTTT
V gene: TRBV28; D gene: TRBD2; J gene: TRBJ2-3; clone size: NA; CDR3 protein: CASSLLGTSGGTPDTQYF; CDR3 DNA: TGTGCCAGCAGTTTATTGGGGACTAGCGGGGGGACACCAGATACGCAGTATTTT
V gene: TRBV19; D gene: NA; J gene: TRBJ2-7; clone size: NA; CDR3 protein: CASSITGGASSYEQYF; CDR3 DNA: TGTGCCAGTAGTATTACGGGGGGCGCTTCATCCTACGAGCAGTACTTC
V gene: TRBV5-6; D gene: NA; J gene: TRBJ2-1; clone size: NA; CDR3 protein: CASGPWYGGSDNEQFF; CDR3 DNA: TGTGCCAGCGGGCCGTGGTACGGGGGTTCTGACAATGAGCAGTTCTTC
V gene: TRBV14; D gene: NA; J gene: TRBJ2-3; clone size: NA; CDR3 protein: CASSPRWGTTDTQYF; CDR3 DNA: TGTGCCAGCAGCCCACGGTGGGGAACCACAGATACGCAGTATTTT
V gene: TRBV6-4; D gene: TRBD2; J gene: TRBJ2-7; clone size: NA; CDR3 protein: CASSEYETSGGPRRYEQYF; CDR3 DNA: TGTGCCAGCAGTGAGTACGAGACTAGCGGGGGACCTCGGCGCTACGAGCAGTACTTC
V gene: TRBV18; D gene: NA; J gene: TRBJ2-3; clone size: NA; CDR3 protein: CASSTGQIGTDTQYF; CDR3 DNA: TGTGCCAGCTCCACCGGCCAGATAGGAACAGATACGCAGTATTTT
V gene: TRBV6-6; D gene: NA; J gene: TRBJ2-7; clone size: NA; CDR3 protein: CASSLLGGGAYEQYF; CDR3 DNA: TGTGCCAGCAGTCTTCTCGGTGGGGGGGCTTACGAGCAGTACTTC
V gene: TRBV20-1; D gene: NA; J gene: TRBJ1-2; clone size: NA; CDR3 protein: CSARGLHGYTF; CDR3 DNA: TGCAGTGCTAGAGGTCTGCATGGCTACACCTTC
V gene: TRBV2; D gene: TRBD1; J gene: TRBJ2-5; clone size: NA; CDR3 protein: CASRRTGGQETQYF; CDR3 DNA: TGTGCCAGCAGGAGGACAGGGGGCCAAGAGACCCAGTACTTC
V gene: TRBV25-1; D gene: TRBD1; J gene: TRBJ2-7; clone size: NA; CDR3 protein: CASRQGSYEQYF; CDR3 DNA: TGTGCCAGCAGACAGGGGAGCTACGAGCAGTACTTC
V gene: TRBV29-1; D gene: TRBD1; J gene: TRBJ2-7; clone size: NA; CDR3 protein: CSGGQGRNYEQYF; CDR3 DNA: TGCAGCGGGGGACAGGGGCGAAACTACGAGCAGTACTTC
V gene: TRBV6-6; D gene: NA; J gene: TRBJ1-2; clone size: NA; CDR3 protein: CASSYSGDGYTF; CDR3 DNA: TGTGCCAGCAGTTACTCGGGGGATGGCTACACCTTC
V gene: TRBV15; D gene: NA; J gene: TRBJ2-7; clone size: NA; CDR3 protein: CATSIRGVSYEQYF; CDR3 DNA: TGTGCCACCAGCATACGGGGAGTCTCCTACGAGCAGTACTTC
V gene: TRBV7-9; D gene: NA; J gene: TRBJ1-2; clone size: NA; CDR3 protein: CASSLGQGHGYTF; CDR3 DNA: TGTGCCAGCAGCTTAGGTCAGGGACATGGCTACACCTTC
V gene: TRBV11-1; D gene: NA; J gene: TRBJ2-7; clone size: NA; CDR3 protein: CASSQDTSVINYYEQYF; CDR3 DNA: TGTGCCAGCAGCCAAGACACGTCAGTGATCAATTATTACGAGCAGTACTTC
V gene: TRBV6-6; D gene: TRBD1; J gene: TRBJ2-7; clone size: NA; CDR3 protein: CASSYSQGAYEQYF; CDR3 DNA: TGTGCCAGCAGTTACTCCCAGGGGGCCTACGAGCAGTACTTC
V gene: TRBV2; D gene: NA; J gene: TRBJ1-4; clone size: once; CDR3 protein: CASSDAGPATNEKLFF; CDR3 DNA: TGTGCCAGCAGTGATGCGGGTCCCGCAACTAATGAAAAACTGTTTTTT
V gene: TRBV4-1; D gene: NA; J gene: TRBJ1-1; clone size: NA; CDR3 protein: CASSRLRDGLNTEAFF; CDR3 DNA: TGCGCCAGCAGCCGTTTGAGGGACGGATTGAACACTGAAGCTTTCTTT
V gene: TRBV30; D gene: NA; J gene: TRBJ1-3; clone size: NA; CDR3 protein: CAWISSGNTIYF; CDR3 DNA: TGTGCCTGGATCAGCTCTGGAAACACCATATATTTT
V gene: TRBV4-1; D gene: NA; J gene: TRBJ2-1; clone size: NA; CDR3 protein: CASSQFISQDEQFF; CDR3 DNA: TGCGCCAGCAGCCAATTTATTAGCCAGGATGAGCAGTTCTTC
V gene: TRBV19; D gene: TRBD1; J gene: TRBJ2-5; clone size: NA; CDR3 protein: CASSRGQVQETQYF; CDR3 DNA: TGTGCCAGTAGTAGAGGACAGGTCCAAGAGACCCAGTACTTC
V gene: TRBV6-1; D gene: NA; J gene: TRBJ1-1; clone size: NA; CDR3 protein: CASSESGGAPTKAFF; CDR3 DNA: TGTGCCAGCAGTGAATCGGGGGGGGCCCCCACGAAAGCTTTCTTT
V gene: TRBV5-5; D gene: TRBD1; J gene: TRBJ1-2; clone size: NA; CDR3 protein: CASSPGTGFGYTF; CDR3 DNA: TGTGCCAGCAGCCCGGGGACAGGGTTTGGCTACACCTTC
V gene: TRBV5-8; D gene: NA; J gene: TRBJ1-5; clone size: NA; CDR3 protein: CASSLAGGPRDQPQHF; CDR3 DNA: TGTGCCAGCAGCTTGGCCGGGGGGCCTCGGGATCAGCCCCAGCATTTT
V gene: TRBV7-2; D gene: NA; J gene: TRBJ1-6; clone size: NA; CDR3 protein: CASSLDRVGSPLHF; CDR3 DNA: TGTGCCAGCAGCTTAGACAGGGTAGGATCACCCCTCCACTTT
V gene: TRBV7-9; D gene: NA; J gene: TRBJ2-7; clone size: NA; CDR3 protein: CASGTGTGTESYEQYF; CDR3 DNA: TGTGCCAGCGGGACCGGAACCGGGACGGAGTCCTACGAGCAGTACTTC
V gene: TRBV11-2; D gene: NA; J gene: TRBJ2-3; clone size: NA; CDR3 protein: CASSREDTDTQYF; CDR3 DNA: TGTGCCAGCAGCAGGGAGGACACAGATACGCAGTATTTT
V gene: TRBV7-9; D gene: TRBD1; J gene: TRBJ1-1; clone size: NA; CDR3 protein: CASSLEGARTEAFF; CDR3 DNA: TGTGCCAGCAGCTTAGAGGGGGCGCGGACTGAAGCTTTCTTT